This is a list of T cell receptor beta chains from one sample in a study of cytomegalovirus exposure and HLA in healthy donors. The method was immunoSEQ multiplex PCR; TCRdb's version includes in-frame clones alone and lacks a portion of them. The profile shows some 150,000 clones, about 79% of them singletons. Specimen: PBMCs. These receptors came from a woman aged 25 to 39 in good health and CMV-seronegative. CDR3s include the opening cysteine and the closing phenylalanine or tryptophan. The order of the fields is J gene, V gene, CDR3 protein.

TRBJ1-3 TRBV7-9 CASSSSGGGGNTIYF
TRBJ2-2 TRBV5-1 CASSPRGDDTGELFF
TRBJ1-1 TRBV5-8 CASSLDADRSNTEAFF
TRBJ2-7 TRBV5-4 CASSFHNRVSEQYF
TRBJ2-5 TRBV30 CAWSVRGIGAGETQYF
TRBJ1-1 TRBV30 CAWTTGSVVAFF
TRBJ1-2 TRBV28 CASTGTGNYGYTF
TRBJ2-1 TRBV7-2 CASSPWTSGGVGEQFF
TRBJ1-5 TRBV2 CASSDRQGTNQPQHF
TRBJ1-5 TRBV2 CASRMQGIVGQPQHF
TRBJ2-7 TRBV2 CASLNRFYEQYF
TRBJ1-2 TRBV27 CASRSQGGGVEGYTF
TRBJ1-5 TRBV30 CAWSPIQGRGNQPQHF
TRBJ2-2 TRBV9 CASSVLPSGGRTGELFF
TRBJ2-2 TRBV6-6 CASSLGQRNTGELFF
TRBJ1-1 TRBV6-1 CASSEGGDTEAFF
TRBJ2-3 TRBV9 CASSPSLYGGQSTDTQYF
TRBJ1-1 TRBV5-1 CASSLDRSTTEAFF
TRBJ2-5 TRBV5-4 CASSLNRRQGQETQYF
TRBJ2-5 TRBV7-3 CASSELIAGGSETQYF
TRBJ1-1 TRBV7-8 CASSLVGGPNTEAFF
TRBJ1-1 TRBV6-1 CASRKGQTYTEAFF
TRBJ1-5 TRBV9 CASSVEAAEQPQHF
TRBJ1-1 TRBV5-4 CASSSDRVRQAFF
TRBJ1-1 TRBV4-1 CASRPTGGTVGTEAFF
TRBJ1-2 TRBV7-2 CASSIQTGQDGYTF
TRBJ1-1 TRBV29-1 CSVPLTGENTEAFF
TRBJ2-1 TRBV2 CASSTVAYNEQFF
TRBJ1-4 TRBV30 CALVRDRGQVDEKLFF
TRBJ2-5 TRBV19 CASSTGTGEYQETQYF
TRBJ2-1 TRBV19 CASSIWVSGSRNEQFF
TRBJ1-2 TRBV7-9 CASSLTETNYGYTF
TRBJ1-1 TRBV9 CASNQGVNTEAFF
TRBJ2-3 TRBV9 CASSVAAGTDTQYF
TRBJ1-3 TRBV6-5 CASSYSTGWSGNTIYF
TRBJ1-2 TRBV5-1 CASSLESRDYGYTF
TRBJ2-7 TRBV10-2 CASSELAVSYEQYF